This T cell receptor beta chain comes out of a study of T cells expressing NK-cell markers. At the level of the study: HCMV seropositivity characterized seven of the eight sequenced donors, and seronegativity one.

Generation of TCR beta cDNA was performed by 5'RACE template switching incorporating UMIs. TCRdb reanalyzed the 5' RACE reads, giving one entry per CDR3 protein sequence and no DNA. The sample holds approximately 460,000 distinct CDR3 sequences. The germline gives CDR1 GTSNPN, CDR2 SVGIG (reference sequence). This CDR3 contains 15 residues. The genes are TRBV30 and TRBJ2-3; TCRdb gives TRBD1 as the D gene, but with no DNA this cannot be confirmed. The sample consisted of blood T cells: a sorted CD56 or NKG2C T cell subset, CD4+ or CD8+ T cells, or bulk PBMC T cells (not recorded which). This clonotype was obtained from a woman between 18 and 70 years old in good health. CDR3 protein: CAWSRQARGSDTQYF.